This record covers a single T cell receptor beta chain. The antigen is undetermined. Clones were read by immunoSEQ multiplex PCR, and TCRdb kept only the in-frame ones, dropping some. This sample has around 510,000 clones; roughly 95% occur once, and the top ten carry about 0.059%. The source of the sample is a study of shared clonotypes between healthy human individuals. Notes on the study in general: Larger estimated richness was generally seen in naive subsets than in memory subsets.

The CDR3 length is 15 residues. V was cut by 0 bases and J by 2 bases, with 8 bases left in between. Germline values: CDR1 SGHRS, CDR2 YFSETQ. Participating donors were healthy, HIV-negative adults free of recent acute infections or vaccinations. The chain is built from TRBV5-1 and TRBJ2-2; D is uncertain. The sample consisted of naive CD4+ T cells sorted from blood. The subset was: CD45RA+ positively selected. The receptor's source is a woman aged 25 to 45 in good health. The CDR3 DNA reads as TGCGCCAGCAGCTTGGGAACTATCAACACCGGGGAGCTGTTTTTT. Protein: CASSLGTINTGELFF. The complete variable domain, with remaining parts taken from reference TRBV5-1 and TRBJ2-2, reads KAGVTQTPRYLIKTRGQQVTLSCSPISGHRSVSWYQQTPGQGLQFLFEYFSETQRNKGNFPGRFSGRQFSNSRSEMNVSTLELGDSALYLCASSLGTINTGELFFGEGSRLTVL.